What follows describes a single T cell receptor (beta chain). Its cognate antigen has yet to be identified. The record has no base qualities; no much larger clone is one base away. The CDR3 numbers 15 residues from cysteine through phenylalanine. Only CDR3 DNA is held: 45 bases, read in frame from base 1. The CDR1 and CDR2 encoded by the germline V gene are LGHNA and YSLEER. This entry comes from a study of beta chain features in type 1 diabetes listed by TCRdb under 2018. In terms of the full investigation: Mean age, gender distribution, total cell number and subset yield were not different between patients and healthy donors. Naive and central memory subsets were obtained from all 30 or so donors, but regulatory and stem cell-like memory subsets were isolated from only 8 patients and 8 healthy donors. Across all samples, around 99 million sorted cells were examined, and cell number per subset correlated strongly with RNA yield. In the study, recently diagnosed type 1 diabetes patients and matched healthy donors were compared on the TCRB repertoires of their sorted circulating CD4+ T cell subsets.

Each donor gave one peripheral blood draw, averaging roughly 100 mL, which was collected into heparinised tubes. A BD FACSAria II was used to sort naive, central memory, regulatory and stem cell-like memory CD4+ T cells with a panel that included CD45RO, CCR7, CD25, CD127, CD95 and CD27. Purity was above 95% for every sorted population. PBMCs were separated immediately by Lymphoprep density gradient centrifugation and were stained directly, without being cultured. So that batch effects would be minimized, each experiment stained and sorted samples in pairs, pairing one healthy donor with one patient. The High Capacity cDNA Reverse Transcription Kit was used to reverse transcribe all of the isolated RNA, meaning that expressed TCRB transcripts were what got sequenced. Naive, central memory and regulatory T cell samples underwent deep immunoSEQ sequencing, averaging about 3.3 million total reads per sample. Sorted cells were lysed in RLT buffer, and RNA was extracted using DNase-treated RNeasy Micro or Mini kits according to cell number. To prevent cross-contamination, each cell subset was processed individually, whereas patient and healthy donor samples were processed jointly. The immunoSEQ multiplex PCR was used to amplify TCRB sequences from cDNA, generating 87-bp fragments that spanned the CDR3 region. The amplicons were sequenced using the Illumina HiSeq platform. Turning to the authors' computational methods: Synthetic template baselines were used to correct PCR bias computationally, reads within Hamming distance 2 were collapsed, and singletons that could not be merged were discarded. Reads were aligned against IMGT so that V, D and J genes, CDR3 length and insertions or deletions at six rearrangement sites could be assigned. Clonotype counts were normalized to sorted cell number within each subset before computing true diversity and Gini coefficients with the tcR R package. Repertoire sharing was quantified using the overlap coefficient calculated on TCRB nucleotide sequences. Out-of-frame TCRB sequences from naive cells were analyzed as a proxy for the pre-selection repertoire. This is the immuneACCESS table as TCRdb keeps it, with only in-frame sequences that have V and J called. A part of the clones is gone; compared with another copy, unresolved V genes explain less than half, and the rest is unexplained. V and J calls and clone size are those listed in that table; D and trimming were worked out from the DNA. This sample is represented by around 250,000 clones; roughly 13% of them were singletons. Jointly, the top ten make up about 0.015% of the sample.

Broader findings and caveats from the paper: Only small numbers of individuals were included in the HLA sub-analyses, which left unresolved whether HLA type had any influence on TCRB rearrangement. Because cDNA was sequenced instead of genomic DNA, activated cells with high expression could be over-represented, although the groups did not differ in activation or CD3 levels. Naive, central memory and regulatory TCRB repertoires appeared more similar among patients than among healthy donors. In all four CD4+ subsets, TCRB CDR3 length was moderately but significantly shorter in type 1 diabetes patients. Patients with type 1 diabetes made fewer insertions and deleted more nucleotides at VDJ recombination sites, implying thymic rearrangement abnormalities. Shorter templates might have been favored by PCR, but patient and control samples were amplified and corrected together, so both groups would have been affected equally by any skew.

The sequence links TRBV4-3 to TRBJ2-5; 9 bases in the middle match TRBD1. The DNA end lines up better with TRBJ2-7; the J call may be wrong. The sequenced material came from naive CD4+ T cells from blood. This specimen's cell subset or site label, interpreted: true naive CD4+ T cells. This TCR was sampled from a man aged 25-45 years with type 1 diabetes. The sequenced DNA: TGCGCCAGCAGCCAATCCGGGACAGGGAACTACGAGCAGTACTTC. This is translated as CASSQSGTGNYEQYF.